These T cell receptor beta chains were read from a single sample in a study of T cells in Graves' hyperthyroidism and ophthalmopathy. TCRdb independently ran MiXCR on the multiplex PCR reads; one entry per CDR3 protein. The sample has 250,000 to 300,000 distinct CDR3 sequences; 13% to 15% are singletons. The sequenced sample consisted of blood. The receptors originated from a woman aged 40 to 50 with Graves' hyperthyroidism that later progressed to Graves' ophthalmopathy. CDR3s leave out the opening cysteine and the closing phenylalanine or tryptophan.

TRBJ2-1,TRBV19,ASTQGSGGNEQF
TRBJ1-4,TRBV12-3/TRBV12-4,ASQTSDSEKLF
TRBJ2-5,TRBV5-1,ASSRPPQETQY
TRBJ2-7,TRBV20-1,SSRVTYEQY
TRBJ2-3,TRBV5-1,ASSLMLGDTQY
TRBJ2-7,TRBV3-1,ASSQGTDGFYEQY
TRBJ2-7,TRBV7-2,ASSLVREVYEQY
TRBJ2-7,TRBV15,ATSRGLSGGENEQY
TRBJ1-2,TRBV30,AWSVTRDRAYGYT
TRBJ2-7,TRBV4-2,ASSQDGGGSGRHEQY
TRBJ2-2,TRBV3-1,ASSQVRGPVGGELF
TRBJ1-1,TRBV5-8,ASSLPLTVNTEAF
TRBJ2-1,TRBV19,ASSIWVVSGRTPNEQF
TRBJ1-2,TRBV6-1,ASSERGIDYGYT
TRBJ2-1,TRBV19,ASSIVGLAGGSNEQF
TRBJ2-7,TRBV5-8,ASSLVQGGEQY
TRBJ2-3,TRBV10-2,ASSDRKVTDTQY